These 16 T cell receptor beta chains came from one sample sequenced in a study of a mutant IDH1 vaccine in newly diagnosed glioma (dated by TCRdb to about 2021). Receptor amplification or capture employed the immunoSEQ multiplex PCR assay. TCRdb retrieved this table from immuneACCESS and kept in-frame rearrangements only. Not all clones are present; in checked studies, unresolved V genes account for under half, and no reason is known for the remainder. The sample has tens of thousands of clones on record, approximately 80% of them singletons. Approximately 6.1% of the sample belongs to the ten largest clones. Their antigens are not known. The time point label corresponds to: week 11, during vaccination. A 20-mer mutant IDH1 peptide at 300 micrograms in Montanide made up each vaccine dose, which was injected subcutaneously together with topical imiquimod. This sample comprised PBMCs, obtained from a glioma patient whose treatment included an IDH1 peptide vaccine. Source of these receptors: a man aged 45 to 65 with glioma.

This sequence joins TRBV29-1 and TRBJ1-5, with D possibly being TRBD1 (5 bases). Germline CDR1 is SQVTM and CDR2 is ANQGSEA. CDR3 length equals 13 residues. Trimming took off 4 bases at V and 4 bases at J, with 11 bases between the two ends. The CDR3 DNA reads TGCAGCGTTGCCGGCGGGGCAAATCAGCCCCAGCATTTT. This sequence encodes CSVAGGANQPQHF.

The genes are TRBV6-5 and TRBJ2-5; TRBD2 matches 8 bases. Germline V gene sequence: CDR1 MNHEY, CDR2 SVGAGI. The CDR3 covers 14 residues. With V trimmed by 5 bases and J by 8 bases, 10 bases remained unmatched. CDR3 in amino acids: CASSPTSGPLTQYF. CDR3 bases: TGTGCCAGCAGTCCTACTAGCGGACCGCTAACCCAGTACTTC.

The CDR3 region has the DNA TGTGCCAGCTCACCTAATCCGGGGGGTTACGAGCAGTACTTC. It is translated as CASSPNPGGYEQYF. V usage is TRBV18 and J usage is TRBJ2-7, with TRBD2 identical over 7 bases. Per germline, CDR1 KGHSH and CDR2 LQKENI. The CDR3 is 14 amino acids. V was pared by 3 bases and J by 4 bases, with 6 bases of the junction left unmatched.

This rearrangement joins TRBV2 to TRBJ2-3, with unresolved D. V was cut by 7 bases and J by 5 bases, with 13 bases left in between. The CDR3 is 13 residues long. Germline V gives CDR1 SNHLY, CDR2 FYNNEI. CDR3 loop: CASKLGSIDTQYF. The CDR3 DNA follows: TGTGCCAGCAAGCTAGGGTCGATAGATACGCAGTATTTT.

The rearrangement uses TRBV18 and TRBJ2-7; D is unclear. Germline assignment: CDR1 KGHSH and CDR2 LQKENI. This CDR3 is 13 amino acids long. Trimming removed 3 bases at V and 9 bases at J, with 15 bases between. Written as DNA, the CDR3 is TGTGCCAGCTCACCCCAAGGAATGGCTCGGCAGTACTTC. Protein: CASSPQGMARQYF.

J is TRBJ1-5 and V is TRBV30; D call uncertain. This CDR3 spans 13 amino acids. V was shortened by 0 bases and J by 4 bases, with 7 bases between the two germline ends. Germline CDR1 and CDR2: GTSNPN and SVGIG (reference sequence). The CDR3 DNA is TGTGCCTGGAGTGTCAGCCCGAATCAGCCCCAGCATTTT. Translation: CAWSVSPNQPQHF.

This sequence joins TRBV7-8 and TRBJ2-2; D is perhaps TRBD1 (6 bases). CDR3 length: 18 residues. Trimming took off 4 bases at V and 4 bases at J, with 22 bases between the two ends. Germline CDR1 SGHVS, CDR2 FQNEAQ. In DNA, the CDR3 is TGTGCCAGCAGCTCAGGTTACCGGGACATCGGGCTCACCGGGGAGCTGTTTTTT. Its protein is CASSSGYRDIGLTGELFF.

The J gene is TRBJ2-7, the V gene TRBV19; 10 bases line up with TRBD2. Germline-derived CDR1 and CDR2 are LNHDA and SQIVND (reference sequence). The junction had 5 bases not matched to a gene; V was cut back by 4 bases and J by 2 bases. CDR3 length: 15 amino acids. The CDR3 region is CASSTTSGIAYEQYF. The CDR3 region has the DNA TGTGCCAGTAGTACAACTAGCGGGATAGCCTACGAGCAGTACTTC.

This clone occurred once. The V gene is TRBV7-2, the J gene TRBJ2-7, with 9 nucleotides matching TRBD2. The CDR3 sequence is 15 residues long. With V trimmed by 2 bases and J by 3 bases, 5 bases remained unmatched. Germline V CDR1 and CDR2: SGHTA, FQGNSA. The DNA for the CDR3 is TGTGCCAGCAGCTTAATTAGCGGGGGATTCTACGAGCAGTACTTC. Translated: CASSLISGGFYEQYF.

CDR3 loop: CASSYTHEQYF. Here the CDR3 DNA reads TGTGCCAGCAGCTACACGCACGAGCAGTACTTC. This chain connects TRBV7-9 to TRBJ2-7; no clear D. The CDR3 runs 11 residues. V was cut by 4 bases and J by 5 bases, with 6 bases left in between. Germline values: CDR1 SEHNR, CDR2 FQNEAQ (reference sequence).

V and J are TRBV11-3 and TRBJ1-1, with D possibly TRBD1 on 5 matching bases. The CDR3 loop spans 14 amino acids. Germline lookup yields CDR1 SGHNT and CDR2 YENEEA. V lost 5 bases and J lost 9, with 19 bases in between. CDR3 amino acids: CASSSPDHRLKAFF. In DNA form, the CDR3 reads TGTGCCAGCAGCAGCCCCGACCACAGGTTAAAAGCTTTCTTT. Drawing the rest from reference TRBV11-3 and TRBJ1-1, the complete variable domain is EAGVVQSPRYKIIEKKQPVAFWCNPISGHNTLYWYLQNLGQGPELLIRYENEEAVDDSQLPKDRFSAERLKGVDSTLKIQPAELGDSAVYLCASSSPDHRLKAFFGQGTRLTVV.

The chain recombines TRBV5-1 with TRBJ2-3; D is perhaps TRBD1 or TRBD2 (7 bases each). The CDR3 has 15 residues. V was shortened by 7 bases and J by 2 bases, with 17 bases between the two germline ends. The germline V gene has CDR1 SGHRS and CDR2 YFSETQ. The CDR3 bases are TGCGCCAGCGGTCGTCAGGGGGACTACACAGATACGCAGTATTTT. This translates into CASGRQGDYTDTQYF. The full variable domain, in which reference TRBV5-1 and TRBJ2-3 provide the parts outside the CDR3, is KAGVTQTPRYLIKTRGQQVTLSCSPISGHRSVSWYQQTPGQGLQFLFEYFSETQRNKGNFPGRFSGRQFSNSRSEMNVSTLELGDSALYLCASGRQGDYTDTQYFGPGTRLTVL.

V usage is TRBV9 and J usage is TRBJ2-7; D unclear. The CDR3 totals 13 residues. Germline lookup yields CDR1 SGDLS and CDR2 YYNGEE. The V gene lost 0 bases and the J gene lost 7 bases, with 11 bases spanning the gap. The CDR3 is CASSVAFRAEQYF. The CDR3 DNA reads TGTGCCAGCAGCGTAGCTTTCCGGGCTGAGCAGTACTTC.

The chain couples TRBV30 to TRBJ2-4; D not certain. Germline V lookup: CDR1 GTSNPN, CDR2 SVGIG (reference sequence). This CDR3 spans 15 amino acids. Deletions cut 0 bases from V and 0 bases from J, with 9 bases between. Written as DNA, the CDR3 is TGTGCCTGGAGTGTGGATCATCTAGCCAAAAACATTCAGTACTTC. Amino acid sequence: CAWSVDHLAKNIQYF.

There are a few counts of this clone. The CDR3 bases are TGCGCCAGCAACGGGATCCCGGGCACCGGGGAGCTGTTTTTT. Encoded protein: CASNGIPGTGELFF. The V call is TRBV4-1, the J call TRBJ2-2; D possibly corresponds to TRBD2 (5 bases). Germline CDR1 MGHRA, CDR2 YSYEKL. The V end was cut by 7 bases, the J end by 4 bases, with 13 bases between. CDR3 length: 14 amino acids.

The chain links TRBV28 to TRBJ2-7; no definite D call. This CDR3 contains 12 residues. From germline, CDR1 is MDHEN and CDR2 SYDVKM. Between the trimmed V and J ends, which lost 2 bases and 2 bases, there was a span of 4 bases. The CDR3 nucleotides are TGTGCCAGCAGTTTAAAAGCCTACGAGCAGTACTTC. This codes for CASSLKAYEQYF.